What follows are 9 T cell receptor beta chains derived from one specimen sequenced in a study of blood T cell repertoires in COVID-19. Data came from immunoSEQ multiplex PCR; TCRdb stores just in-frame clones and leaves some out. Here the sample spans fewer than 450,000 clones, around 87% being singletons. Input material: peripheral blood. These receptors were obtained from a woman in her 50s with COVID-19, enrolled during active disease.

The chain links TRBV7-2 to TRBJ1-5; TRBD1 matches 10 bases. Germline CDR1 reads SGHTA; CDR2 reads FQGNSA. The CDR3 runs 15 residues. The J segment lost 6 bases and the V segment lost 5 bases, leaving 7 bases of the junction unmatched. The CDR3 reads CASSKGTGVAQPQHF. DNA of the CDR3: TGTGCCAGCAGCAAAGGGACAGGGGTCGCTCAGCCCCAGCATTTT.

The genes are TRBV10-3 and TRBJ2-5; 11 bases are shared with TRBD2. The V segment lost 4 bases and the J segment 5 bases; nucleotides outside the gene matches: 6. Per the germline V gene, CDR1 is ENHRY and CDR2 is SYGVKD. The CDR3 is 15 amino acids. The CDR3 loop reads CAISVGTSGPETQYF. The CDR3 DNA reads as TGTGCCATCAGTGTCGGGACTAGCGGCCCGGAGACCCAGTACTTC.

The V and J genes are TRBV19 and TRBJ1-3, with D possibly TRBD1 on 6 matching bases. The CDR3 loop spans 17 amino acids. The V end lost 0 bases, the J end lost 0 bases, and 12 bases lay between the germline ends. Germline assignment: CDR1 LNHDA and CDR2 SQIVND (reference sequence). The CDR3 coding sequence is TGTGCCAGTAGTATAGATGGGGGGGCCGTCTCTGGAAACACCATATATTTT. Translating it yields CASSIDGGAVSGNTIYF.

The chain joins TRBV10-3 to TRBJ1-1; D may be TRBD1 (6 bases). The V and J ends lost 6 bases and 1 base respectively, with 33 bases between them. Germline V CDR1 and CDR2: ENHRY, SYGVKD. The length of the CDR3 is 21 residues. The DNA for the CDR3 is TGTGCCATCAGATCGTTGGCTCCTCCAAGACAGGAAAATTCGAGGAACACTGAAGCTTTCTTT. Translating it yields CAIRSLAPPRQENSRNTEAFF.

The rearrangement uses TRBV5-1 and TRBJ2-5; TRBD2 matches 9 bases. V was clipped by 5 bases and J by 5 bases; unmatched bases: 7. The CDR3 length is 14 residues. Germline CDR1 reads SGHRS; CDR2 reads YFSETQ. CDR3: CASRAGGRVETQYF. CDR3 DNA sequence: TGCGCCAGCAGGGCAGGCGGGAGGGTGGAGACCCAGTACTTC.

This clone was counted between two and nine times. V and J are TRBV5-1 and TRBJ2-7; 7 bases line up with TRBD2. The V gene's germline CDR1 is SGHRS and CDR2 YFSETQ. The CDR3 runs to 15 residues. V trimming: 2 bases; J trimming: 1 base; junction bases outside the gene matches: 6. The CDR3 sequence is CASSFWEGPSYEQYF. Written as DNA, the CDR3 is TGCGCCAGCAGCTTCTGGGAGGGGCCTTCCTACGAGCAGTACTTC. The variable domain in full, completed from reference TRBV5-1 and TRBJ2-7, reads KAGVTQTPRYLIKTRGQQVTLSCSPISGHRSVSWYQQTPGQGLQFLFEYFSETQRNKGNFPGRFSGRQFSNSRSEMNVSTLELGDSALYLCASSFWEGPSYEQYFGPGTRLTVT.

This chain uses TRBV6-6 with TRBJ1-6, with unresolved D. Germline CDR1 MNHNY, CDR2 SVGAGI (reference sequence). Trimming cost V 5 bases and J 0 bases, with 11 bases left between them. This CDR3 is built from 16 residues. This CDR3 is CASSPQESSYNSPLHF. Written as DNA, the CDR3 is TGTGCCAGCAGTCCTCAGGAAAGCTCCTATAATTCACCCCTCCACTTT.

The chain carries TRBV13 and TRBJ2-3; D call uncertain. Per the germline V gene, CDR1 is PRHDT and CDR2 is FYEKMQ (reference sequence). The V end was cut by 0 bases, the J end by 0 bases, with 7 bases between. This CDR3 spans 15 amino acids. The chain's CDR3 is CASSLGLVSTDTQYF. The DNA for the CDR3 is TGTGCCAGCAGCTTAGGCCTAGTAAGCACAGATACGCAGTATTTT.

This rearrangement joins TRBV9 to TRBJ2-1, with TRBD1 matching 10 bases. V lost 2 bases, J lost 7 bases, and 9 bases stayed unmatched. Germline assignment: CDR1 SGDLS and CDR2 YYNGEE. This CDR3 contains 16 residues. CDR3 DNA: TGTGCCAGCAGCGTTTCCCAGACAGGGGGCGTTAATGAGCAGTTCTTC. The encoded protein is CASSVSQTGGVNEQFF.